A selection of T cell receptor beta chains follows, all from one sample in a study of regulatory T cells in long-lasting Graves disease. MiXCR, applied by TCRdb to the multiplex PCR reads, yields one record per CDR3 protein. Of under 500,000 distinct CDR3 sequences detected, less than 25% appear once; the ten largest clones hold about a fifth. The material sequenced was peripheral blood mononuclear cells (PBMCs), taken when the disease was refractory, from a patient treated with antithyroid drugs. These receptors were taken from a female donor with Graves disease. Each CDR3 is given with its conserved first and last residue. D genes are given only for firm matches. Size values are once, few and many counts, or a class for expanded clones, and some rows have none.

v_gene: TRBV10-3
abundance: few
d_gene: TRBD1
j_gene: TRBJ1-5
CDR3aa: CAISRGTGSNQPQHF
CDR3nt: TGTGCCATCAGTCGCGGGACAGGTAGCAATCAGCCCCAGCATTTT

v_gene: TRBV19
abundance: .
d_gene: .
j_gene: TRBJ1-2
CDR3aa: CASSNIPYGYTF
CDR3nt: TGTGCCAGTAGTAACATACCCTATGGCTACACCTTC

v_gene: TRBV7-9
abundance: few
d_gene: .
j_gene: TRBJ1-1
CDR3aa: CASSPDSYMNTEAFF
CDR3nt: TGTGCCAGCAGCCCGGACAGTTACATGAACACTGAAGCTTTCTTT

v_gene: TRBV7-3
abundance: .
d_gene: .
j_gene: TRBJ1-1
CDR3aa: CASSNPPGTEAFF
CDR3nt: TGTGCCAGCAGCAATCCCCCAGGCACTGAAGCTTTCTTT

v_gene: TRBV7-2
abundance: many
d_gene: .
j_gene: TRBJ1-5
CDR3aa: CASSLGWSADQPQHF
CDR3nt: TGTGCCAGCAGCTTAGGCTGGAGCGCTGATCAGCCCCAGCATTTT

v_gene: TRBV19
abundance: few
d_gene: .
j_gene: TRBJ1-1
CDR3aa: CASKDNSATEAFF
CDR3nt: TGTGCCAGTAAGGATAACAGTGCTACTGAAGCTTTCTTT

v_gene: TRBV10-3
abundance: few
d_gene: .
j_gene: TRBJ2-2
CDR3aa: CAIKIVLTGELFF
CDR3nt: TGTGCCATCAAAATTGTCCTCACCGGGGAGCTGTTTTTT

v_gene: TRBV27
abundance: many
d_gene: .
j_gene: TRBJ1-1
CDR3aa: CASSNTEAFF
CDR3nt: TGTGCCAGCAGTAACACTGAAGCTTTCTTT

v_gene: TRBV11-1
abundance: many
d_gene: .
j_gene: TRBJ2-5
CDR3aa: CASSPLGASETQYF
CDR3nt: TGTGCCAGCAGCCCCCTTGGGGCCTCGGAGACCCAGTACTTC

v_gene: TRBV11-2
abundance: few
d_gene: TRBD1
j_gene: TRBJ2-6
CDR3aa: CASSQGQGMPGANVLTF
CDR3nt: TGTGCCAGCAGTCAAGGACAGGGGATGCCTGGGGCCAACGTCCTGACTTTC

v_gene: TRBV7-8
abundance: .
d_gene: .
j_gene: TRBJ1-3
CDR3aa: CASSLGGDGNTIYF
CDR3nt: TGTGCCAGCAGCTTAGGCGGGGATGGAAACACCATATATTTT

v_gene: TRBV20-1
abundance: .
d_gene: TRBD2
j_gene: TRBJ2-4
CDR3aa: CSARSGTSHGIQYF
CDR3nt: TGCAGTGCTCGCTCCGGGACTAGCCACGGCATTCAGTACTTC

v_gene: TRBV9
abundance: .
d_gene: .
j_gene: TRBJ2-5
CDR3aa: CASTVDPGQETQYF
CDR3nt: TGTGCCAGCACCGTGGACCCTGGGCAAGAGACCCAGTACTTC

v_gene: TRBV2
abundance: many
d_gene: .
j_gene: TRBJ2-5
CDR3aa: CASSWEKETQYF
CDR3nt: TGTGCCAGCAGTTGGGAGAAAGAGACCCAGTACTTC

v_gene: TRBV20-1
abundance: many
d_gene: .
j_gene: TRBJ2-7
CDR3aa: CSAPGTPTFEQYF
CDR3nt: TGCAGTGCTCCCGGGACTCCAACCTTCGAGCAGTACTTC

v_gene: TRBV6-5
abundance: few
d_gene: TRBD2
j_gene: TRBJ2-2
CDR3aa: CASSSPPSGRAVDTGELFF
CDR3nt: TGTGCCAGCAGTTCTCCCCCCAGCGGGAGGGCCGTCGACACCGGGGAGCTGTTTTTT

v_gene: TRBV12-3/TRBV12-4
abundance: .
d_gene: .
j_gene: TRBJ2-1
CDR3aa: CASSLSGMSYNEQFF
CDR3nt: TGTGCCAGCAGTTTAAGCGGTATGTCCTACAATGAGCAGTTCTTC

v_gene: TRBV5-4
abundance: .
d_gene: TRBD1
j_gene: TRBJ2-7
CDR3aa: CASSPGQGATSGYEQYF
CDR3nt: TGTGCCAGCAGCCCCGGACAGGGGGCGACCTCAGGATACGAGCAGTACTTC

v_gene: TRBV19
abundance: .
d_gene: TRBD1
j_gene: TRBJ1-5
CDR3aa: CATRDREINQPQHF
CDR3nt: TGTGCCACCCGGGACAGGGAGATCAATCAGCCCCAGCATTTT

v_gene: TRBV28
abundance: .
d_gene: .
j_gene: TRBJ2-1
CDR3aa: CASSLFRRDEQFF
CDR3nt: TGTGCCAGCAGTTTATTTCGCAGGGATGAGCAGTTCTTC

v_gene: TRBV18
abundance: few
d_gene: .
j_gene: TRBJ2-2
CDR3aa: CASSGRSGELFF
CDR3nt: TGTGCCAGTTCGGGACGAAGCGGGGAGCTGTTTTTT

v_gene: TRBV7-2
abundance: few
d_gene: .
j_gene: TRBJ1-1
CDR3aa: CASSLRGGGGAAFF
CDR3nt: TGTGCCAGCAGCTTAAGGGGTGGGGGGGGCGCAGCTTTCTTT

v_gene: TRBV7-2
abundance: many
d_gene: .
j_gene: TRBJ1-2
CDR3aa: CASSLAYPVGSGEYGYTF
CDR3nt: TGTGCCAGCAGCTTAGCTTATCCGGTGGGGTCAGGAGAGTATGGCTACACCTTC

v_gene: TRBV4-3
abundance: .
d_gene: .
j_gene: TRBJ2-7
CDR3aa: CASSHDDTVRYEQYF
CDR3nt: TGCGCCAGCAGCCACGACGACACGGTCCGCTACGAGCAGTACTTC

v_gene: TRBV11-2
abundance: many
d_gene: .
j_gene: TRBJ2-7
CDR3aa: CASSPYGTESSYEQYF
CDR3nt: TGTGCCAGCAGTCCCTACGGGACGGAAAGCTCCTACGAGCAGTACTTC

v_gene: TRBV29-1
abundance: few
d_gene: .
j_gene: TRBJ1-3
CDR3aa: CSVYSGNTIYF
CDR3nt: TGCAGCGTCTACTCTGGAAACACCATATATTTT

v_gene: TRBV28
abundance: .
d_gene: .
j_gene: TRBJ2-3
CDR3aa: CASRPSRTDTQYF
CDR3nt: TGTGCCAGCAGGCCCTCCCGCACAGATACGCAGTATTTT

v_gene: TRBV3-1
abundance: many
d_gene: .
j_gene: TRBJ1-2
CDR3aa: CASSQDSLQGYGYTF
CDR3nt: TGTGCCAGCAGCCAAGATAGCTTACAGGGATATGGCTACACCTTC

v_gene: TRBV12-3/TRBV12-4
abundance: many
d_gene: .
j_gene: TRBJ1-1
CDR3aa: CASTTGAPPAEAFF
CDR3nt: TGTGCCAGCACGACGGGTGCCCCCCCGGCTGAAGCTTTCTTT

v_gene: TRBV7-9
abundance: .
d_gene: TRBD2
j_gene: TRBJ2-5
CDR3aa: CASSLADGGEETQYF
CDR3nt: TGTGCCAGCAGCCTTGCTGATGGGGGGGAAGAGACCCAGTACTTC

v_gene: TRBV19
abundance: .
d_gene: TRBD2
j_gene: TRBJ2-2
CDR3aa: CASSPRGTSGYTGELFF
CDR3nt: TGTGCCAGTAGCCCCCGAGGGACTAGCGGATACACCGGGGAGCTGTTTTTT

v_gene: TRBV6-5
abundance: .
d_gene: .
j_gene: TRBJ1-3
CDR3aa: CASSSHTIRNTIYF
CDR3nt: TGTGCCAGCAGTTCCCACACCATACGAAACACCATATATTTT

v_gene: TRBV18
abundance: .
d_gene: TRBD1
j_gene: TRBJ1-1
CDR3aa: CASSLGTGTNTEAFF
CDR3nt: TGTGCCAGCTCCTTGGGGACAGGGACCAACACTGAAGCTTTCTTT

v_gene: TRBV7-2
abundance: few
d_gene: .
j_gene: TRBJ2-7
CDR3aa: CASSLGVLKEQYF
CDR3nt: TGTGCCAGCAGCTTAGGGGTCTTGAAGGAGCAGTACTTC

v_gene: TRBV10-3
abundance: .
d_gene: TRBD1
j_gene: TRBJ1-1
CDR3aa: CAISMTGASTEAFF
CDR3nt: TGTGCCATCAGTATGACAGGGGCGAGCACTGAAGCTTTCTTT

v_gene: TRBV20-1
abundance: .
d_gene: TRBD2
j_gene: TRBJ2-1
CDR3aa: CSASPPAGGFTYNEQFF
CDR3nt: TGCAGTGCTAGCCCCCCAGCGGGAGGATTCACCTACAATGAGCAGTTCTTC

v_gene: TRBV20-1
abundance: .
d_gene: TRBD1
j_gene: TRBJ1-2
CDR3aa: CSARDGQGAWVF
CDR3nt: TGCAGTGCTAGAGACGGGCAGGGGGCTTGGGTCTTC

v_gene: TRBV6-9
abundance: .
d_gene: .
j_gene: TRBJ2-5
CDR3aa: CASSSLDGQQETQYF
CDR3nt: TGTGCCAGCAGTTCGTTGGACGGACAACAAGAGACCCAGTACTTC

v_gene: TRBV28
abundance: many
d_gene: .
j_gene: TRBJ1-1
CDR3aa: CASRSHQGERAEAFF
CDR3nt: TGTGCCAGCAGATCACATCAAGGGGAACGGGCTGAAGCTTTCTTT

v_gene: TRBV20-1
abundance: few
d_gene: TRBD1
j_gene: TRBJ2-5
CDR3aa: CSAGDSQETQYF
CDR3nt: TGCAGTGCAGGGGACAGTCAAGAGACCCAGTACTTC

v_gene: TRBV20-1
abundance: few
d_gene: .
j_gene: TRBJ2-7
CDR3aa: CSVHNEGDNSYEQYF
CDR3nt: TGCAGTGTCCACAATGAAGGAGACAACTCCTACGAGCAGTACTTC

v_gene: TRBV13
abundance: many
d_gene: TRBD2
j_gene: TRBJ2-7
CDR3aa: CASSSDAGARSEQYF
CDR3nt: TGTGCCAGCAGCAGCGATGCGGGAGCCAGGTCCGAGCAGTACTTC

v_gene: TRBV6-5
abundance: many
d_gene: .
j_gene: TRBJ2-7
CDR3aa: CASSYSPGEQYF
CDR3nt: TGTGCCAGCAGTTACTCTCCGGGGGAGCAGTACTTC

v_gene: TRBV6-1
abundance: many
d_gene: .
j_gene: TRBJ1-5
CDR3aa: CASSDIGQVVTSNQPQHF
CDR3nt: TGTGCCAGCAGTGATATAGGACAAGTCGTCACTAGCAATCAGCCCCAGCATTTT

v_gene: TRBV4-3
abundance: .
d_gene: .
j_gene: TRBJ1-4
CDR3aa: CASSPREGTNEKLFF
CDR3nt: TGCGCCAGCAGCCCCAGAGAGGGAACTAATGAAAAACTGTTTTTT

v_gene: TRBV12-3/TRBV12-4
abundance: .
d_gene: .
j_gene: TRBJ2-1
CDR3aa: CASIPRRGPRFVNEQFF
CDR3nt: TGTGCCAGCATCCCGAGGCGGGGGCCACGTTTCGTCAATGAGCAGTTCTTC

v_gene: TRBV6-1
abundance: .
d_gene: .
j_gene: TRBJ1-1
CDR3aa: CASRKYGGNPEAFF
CDR3nt: TGTGCCAGCAGGAAGTACGGGGGGAACCCTGAAGCTTTCTTT

v_gene: TRBV7-8
abundance: many
d_gene: .
j_gene: TRBJ2-5
CDR3aa: CASSWPQRAETQYF
CDR3nt: TGTGCCAGCAGCTGGCCGCAAAGGGCGGAGACCCAGTACTTC

v_gene: TRBV11-2
abundance: many
d_gene: .
j_gene: TRBJ2-2
CDR3aa: CASSFSLVVAGELFF
CDR3nt: TGTGCCAGCAGCTTCTCGTTGGTCGTGGCCGGGGAGCTGTTTTTT

v_gene: TRBV19
abundance: few
d_gene: .
j_gene: TRBJ1-3
CDR3aa: CATKRRGSGNTIYF
CDR3nt: TGTGCCACCAAACGACGTGGCTCTGGAAACACCATATATTTT

v_gene: TRBV6-1
abundance: few
d_gene: TRBD1
j_gene: TRBJ1-1
CDR3aa: CASSRTGGALNTEAFF
CDR3nt: TGTGCCAGCAGTCGCACAGGGGGGGCCTTGAACACTGAAGCTTTCTTT

v_gene: TRBV19
abundance: once
d_gene: TRBD1
j_gene: TRBJ1-5
CDR3aa: CASSAGQGLHQPQHF
CDR3nt: TGTGCCAGTAGTGCCGGACAGGGGCTACATCAGCCCCAGCATTTT

v_gene: TRBV24-1
abundance: many
d_gene: .
j_gene: TRBJ2-5
CDR3aa: CATSDETFWGRETQYF
CDR3nt: TGTGCCACCAGTGATGAGACTTTTTGGGGAAGGGAGACCCAGTACTTC

v_gene: TRBV9
abundance: few
d_gene: .
j_gene: TRBJ1-2
CDR3aa: CASSVVAGYGYTF
CDR3nt: TGTGCCAGCAGCGTAGTGGCGGGGTACGGCTACACCTTC